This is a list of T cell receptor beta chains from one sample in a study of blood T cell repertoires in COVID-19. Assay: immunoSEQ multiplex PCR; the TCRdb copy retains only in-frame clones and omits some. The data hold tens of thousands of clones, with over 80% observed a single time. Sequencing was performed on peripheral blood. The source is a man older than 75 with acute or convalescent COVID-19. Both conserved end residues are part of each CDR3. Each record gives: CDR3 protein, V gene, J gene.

CDR3 protein: CASRGGAGETQYF
V gene: TRBV19
J gene: TRBJ2-5

CDR3 protein: CASSPVGQGAYEQYF
V gene: TRBV18
J gene: TRBJ2-7

CDR3 protein: CASSEFPGGSPSQETQYF
V gene: TRBV10-2
J gene: TRBJ2-5

CDR3 protein: CASSRQPGETQYF
V gene: TRBV7-3
J gene: TRBJ2-5

CDR3 protein: CAGQKDRAANYGYTF
V gene: TRBV7-9
J gene: TRBJ1-2

CDR3 protein: CASSIDPDRGLNTEAFF
V gene: TRBV19
J gene: TRBJ1-1

CDR3 protein: CASSPGTGTYEQYF
V gene: TRBV5-1
J gene: TRBJ2-7

CDR3 protein: CASSLDRDSKNTEAFF
V gene: TRBV7-9
J gene: TRBJ1-1

CDR3 protein: CASSSGTGFNEKLFF
V gene: TRBV11-2
J gene: TRBJ1-4

CDR3 protein: CASSQRESLREKLFF
V gene: TRBV3-1/TRBV3-2
J gene: TRBJ1-4

CDR3 protein: CASSLGGTEYQPQHF
V gene: TRBV5-1
J gene: TRBJ1-5

CDR3 protein: CASINQGARGQPQHF
V gene: TRBV28
J gene: TRBJ1-5

CDR3 protein: CACSFPPGGQIEKLFF
V gene: TRBV28
J gene: TRBJ1-4

CDR3 protein: CASSYSRGTNTEAFF
V gene: TRBV6-5
J gene: TRBJ1-1

CDR3 protein: CASSPGTNSYEQYF
V gene: TRBV18
J gene: TRBJ2-7

CDR3 protein: CASQDSYEQYF
V gene: TRBV5-1
J gene: TRBJ2-7

CDR3 protein: CASSLVGTGVMDEQFF
V gene: TRBV28
J gene: TRBJ2-1

CDR3 protein: CASSLATGVNTEAFF
V gene: TRBV5-1
J gene: TRBJ1-1

CDR3 protein: CASSPPVITSYTEAFF
V gene: TRBV18
J gene: TRBJ1-1

CDR3 protein: CAISDQTEVNSPLHF
V gene: TRBV10-3
J gene: TRBJ1-6

CDR3 protein: CASSETGKTEAFF
V gene: TRBV25-1
J gene: TRBJ1-1

CDR3 protein: CASLPGQGGWNEQFF
V gene: TRBV12-2
J gene: TRBJ2-1

CDR3 protein: CASSLIQGEKLFF
V gene: TRBV7-2
J gene: TRBJ1-4

CDR3 protein: CASSFRQAPEAFF
V gene: TRBV19
J gene: TRBJ1-1

CDR3 protein: CASRAAGNTIYF
V gene: TRBV12-3/TRBV12-4
J gene: TRBJ1-3

CDR3 protein: CASSLERYTQYF
V gene: TRBV5-4
J gene: TRBJ2-3

CDR3 protein: CASSHSVTSGIGAQYF
V gene: TRBV7-2
J gene: TRBJ2-3

CDR3 protein: CASSLGGSQGYEQYF
V gene: TRBV7-9
J gene: TRBJ2-7

CDR3 protein: CASTLGVREKLFF
V gene: TRBV28
J gene: TRBJ1-4

CDR3 protein: CASGFIAGANVLTF
V gene: TRBV12-5
J gene: TRBJ2-6

CDR3 protein: CASSQVGWLAGGPPYEQYF
V gene: TRBV3-1/TRBV3-2
J gene: TRBJ2-7

CDR3 protein: CASSRWGTGEDNEQFF
V gene: TRBV5-1
J gene: TRBJ2-1

CDR3 protein: CAISKGQTNTEAFF
V gene: TRBV10-3
J gene: TRBJ1-1

CDR3 protein: CASSPDRTGIYF
V gene: TRBV12-3/TRBV12-4
J gene: TRBJ1-3

CDR3 protein: CASSPRTSGGGTDTQYF
V gene: TRBV7-3
J gene: TRBJ2-3

CDR3 protein: CASSLLKYPWEVGADTQYF
V gene: TRBV7-2
J gene: TRBJ2-3

CDR3 protein: CASSLAAGGTYEQYF
V gene: TRBV5-1
J gene: TRBJ2-7

CDR3 protein: CASSLPWTGERYGYTF
V gene: TRBV28
J gene: TRBJ1-2

CDR3 protein: CASSYRTVGTEAFF
V gene: TRBV2
J gene: TRBJ1-1

CDR3 protein: CASSVVAGGPGEQFF
V gene: TRBV9
J gene: TRBJ2-1

CDR3 protein: CASSYSIRGGQETQYF
V gene: TRBV6-5
J gene: TRBJ2-5

CDR3 protein: CASSLHRGSYEQYF
V gene: TRBV5-1
J gene: TRBJ2-7

CDR3 protein: CASSAGTGLFF
V gene: TRBV3-1/TRBV3-2
J gene: TRBJ2-1

CDR3 protein: CASSIERIRGRYGYTF
V gene: TRBV19
J gene: TRBJ1-2

CDR3 protein: CASSPRGTEAFF
V gene: TRBV3-1/TRBV3-2
J gene: TRBJ1-1

CDR3 protein: CASSLPGQISGNTIYF
V gene: TRBV3-1/TRBV3-2
J gene: TRBJ1-3

CDR3 protein: CASSQLRDRATEAFF
V gene: TRBV14
J gene: TRBJ1-1

CDR3 protein: CASSSGGVVGTQYF
V gene: TRBV11-2
J gene: TRBJ2-5

CDR3 protein: CASSPLGISEKLFF
V gene: TRBV5-1
J gene: TRBJ1-4

CDR3 protein: CASRQTGAANEKLFF
V gene: TRBV7-9
J gene: TRBJ1-4

CDR3 protein: CASSPGGAHTEAFF
V gene: TRBV6-5
J gene: TRBJ1-1

CDR3 protein: CASSPRGQDNSPLHF
V gene: TRBV9
J gene: TRBJ1-6